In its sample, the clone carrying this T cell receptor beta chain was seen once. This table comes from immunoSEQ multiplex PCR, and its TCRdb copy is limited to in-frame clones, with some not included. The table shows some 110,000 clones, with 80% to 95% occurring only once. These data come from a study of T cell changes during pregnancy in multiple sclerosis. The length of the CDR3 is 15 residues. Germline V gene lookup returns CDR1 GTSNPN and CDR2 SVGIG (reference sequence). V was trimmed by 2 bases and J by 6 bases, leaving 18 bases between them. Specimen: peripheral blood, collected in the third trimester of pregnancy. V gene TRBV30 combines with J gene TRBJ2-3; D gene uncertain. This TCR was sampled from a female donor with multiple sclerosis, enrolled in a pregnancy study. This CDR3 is CAWSPRSRRGDTQYF. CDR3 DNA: TGTGCCTGGAGTCCCCGGAGCCGTCGTGGGGATACGCAGTATTTT.